This TCR beta chain originates from a study of shared clonotypes between healthy human individuals. The CDR3 contains 13 residues. Germline-derived CDR1 and CDR2 are SGHAT and FQNNGV. With 0 bases removed from V and 5 bases from J, the gap between germline ends came to 7 bases. Points from the study as a whole: Clonotype sharing among donors was expected to depend on sequencing depth. The study sampled only blood, and tissue repertoires likely differ.

Around 30,000 T cell genomes, or approximately 0.3 ug DNA, went into unsorted PBMC replicate PCRs. Researchers sequenced unsorted PBMC DNA using ten immunoSEQ deep assay plates. Here immunoSEQ multiplex PCR was the method, and the copy in TCRdb shows in-frame clones only, minus some. This table has 500,000 to 650,000 clones, around 78% appearing once. Remarks on this clone: Antigen: not known.

This sequence was found in a woman aged 40 to 49 in good health. Some clones in this sample may be carry-over from other donors' samples. Input material: PBMCs. The rearrangement links TRBV11-2 to TRBJ1-1, with D tentatively TRBD1 (5 bases). The CDR3 region is CASSLDGGTEAFF. The CDR3 bases are TGTGCCAGCAGCTTAGATGGGGGAACTGAAGCTTTCTTT.